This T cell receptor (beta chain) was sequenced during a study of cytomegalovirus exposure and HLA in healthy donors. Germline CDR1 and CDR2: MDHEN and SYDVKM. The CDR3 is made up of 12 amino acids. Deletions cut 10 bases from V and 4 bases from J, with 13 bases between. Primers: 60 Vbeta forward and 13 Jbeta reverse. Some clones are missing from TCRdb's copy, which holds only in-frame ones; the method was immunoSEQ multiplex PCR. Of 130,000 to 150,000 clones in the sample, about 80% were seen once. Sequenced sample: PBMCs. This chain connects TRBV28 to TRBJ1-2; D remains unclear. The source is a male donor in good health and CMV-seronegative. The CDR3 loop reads CATSGNPYGYTF. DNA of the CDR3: TGTGCCACGTCCGGGAACCCCTATGGCTACACCTTC.